These T cell receptor beta chains were read from a single sample in a study of blood T cell repertoires in COVID-19. Measured with immunoSEQ multiplex PCR; TCRdb has only the in-frame clones, and not every one. The sample has fewer than 200,000 clones, roughly 78% seen once. The sequenced sample was peripheral blood. These receptors all stem from an older woman with COVID-19, enrolled during active disease. Each CDR3 is given with its conserved first and last residue. The D gene is left open where the match is weak. Size tells how often a clone was seen (once, few, many) or the class of an expanded clone, and some rows leave it out.

abundance	j_gene	v_gene	d_gene	CDR3aa	CDR3nt
-	TRBJ1-6	TRBV5-1	-	CASSLVDTNSPLHF	TGCGCCAGCAGCTTGGTGGACACTAATTCACCCCTCCACTTT
-	TRBJ2-1	TRBV5-5	-	CASSLVQGRYNEQFF	TGTGCCAGCAGCTTGGTCCAGGGGCGATACAATGAGCAGTTCTTC
-	TRBJ2-5	TRBV7-9	TRBD2	CASSMTSGGAETQYF	TGTGCCAGCAGCATGACTAGCGGGGGGGCGGAGACCCAGTACTTC
few	TRBJ2-5	TRBV25-1	TRBD1	CASSYRGTTETQYF	TGTGCCAGCAGTTACAGGGGAACTACAGAGACCCAGTACTTC
-	TRBJ1-2	TRBV5-1	-	CASSLAMGQGTNYGYTF	TGCGCCAGCAGCTTGGCAATGGGGCAGGGCACTAACTATGGCTACACCTTC
once	TRBJ1-2	TRBV7-2	TRBD1	CASSLGTGGSGGYTF	TGTGCCAGCAGCCTAGGGACAGGGGGCTCCGGTGGCTACACCTTC
-	TRBJ1-6	TRBV18	-	CASSSGGPLHF	TGTGCCAGCTCATCCGGAGGGCCCCTCCACTTT
-	TRBJ2-5	TRBV7-9	-	CASSRTASGAGETQYF	TGTGCCAGCAGCCGAACCGCCTCAGGGGCTGGGGAGACCCAGTACTTC
-	TRBJ2-7	TRBV9	TRBD2	CASSVFTGGMAEQYF	TGTGCCAGCAGCGTTTTTACGGGAGGGATGGCCGAGCAGTACTTC
-	TRBJ2-6	TRBV6-6	-	CASSRRGQLFGANVLTF	TGTGCCAGCAGTCGTAGGGGACAATTGTTTGGGGCCAACGTCCTGACTTTC
-	TRBJ2-7	TRBV5-5	TRBD1	CASSRGQIYEQYF	TGTGCCAGCAGCCGGGGACAGATCTACGAGCAGTACTTC
-	TRBJ2-3	TRBV4-3	-	CASSQDPRSTDTQYF	TGCGCCAGCAGCCAAGATCCCCGTAGCACAGATACGCAGTATTTT
-	TRBJ1-5	TRBV19	-	CASSKAGGNQPQHF	TGTGCCAGTAGTAAAGCAGGGGGCAATCAGCCCCAGCATTTT
-	TRBJ2-1	TRBV5-5	-	CASSLYNEQFF	TGTGCCAGCAGTCTGTACAATGAGCAGTTCTTC
few	TRBJ2-2	TRBV7-3	TRBD2	CASSFTTSGTGELFF	TGTGCCAGCAGCTTCACCACTAGCGGGACCGGGGAGCTGTTTTTT